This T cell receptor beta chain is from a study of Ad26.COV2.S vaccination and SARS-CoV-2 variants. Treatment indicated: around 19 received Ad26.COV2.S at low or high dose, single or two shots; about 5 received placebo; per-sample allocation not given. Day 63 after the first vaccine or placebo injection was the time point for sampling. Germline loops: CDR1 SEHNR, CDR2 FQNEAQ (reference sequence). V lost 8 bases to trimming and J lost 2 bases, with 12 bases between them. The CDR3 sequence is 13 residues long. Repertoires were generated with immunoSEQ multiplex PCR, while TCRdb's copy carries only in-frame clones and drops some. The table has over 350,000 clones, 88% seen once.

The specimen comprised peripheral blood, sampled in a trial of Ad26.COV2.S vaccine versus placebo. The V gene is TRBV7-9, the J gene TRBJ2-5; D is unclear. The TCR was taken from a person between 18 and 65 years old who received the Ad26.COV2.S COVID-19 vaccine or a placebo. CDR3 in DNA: TGTGCCAGCGGAAGGGCCCTGCAAGAGACCCAGTACTTC. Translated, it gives CASGRALQETQYF.